Listed here are 30 T cell receptor beta chains from one sample, sequenced in a study of regulatory T cells in long-lasting Graves disease. Relying on iRepertoire HTBI primers and Arm-PCR of CDR3 regions, the team built TCR beta libraries. TCRdb used MiXCR to reprocess the multiplex PCR reads, holding one entry per CDR3 protein. Among about 420,000 distinct CDR3 sequences listed, roughly 17% were seen once. The sample's time point: newly diagnosed GD, antithyroid drugs for less than 3 months. PBMCs were the source of the RNA used for TCR sequencing. These same records also appear under a second study, on T cells in Graves' hyperthyroidism and ophthalmopathy.

Sequenced material: peripheral blood mononuclear cells (PBMCs), taken at new diagnosis, from a patient treated with antithyroid drugs. The receptors come from a young woman with Graves disease.

This clonotype was seen ten or more times. This chain links TRBV25-1 with TRBJ2-7; tentative D call: TRBD1 (5 bases). V gave up 9 bases and J gave up 2 bases, with 11 bases separating them. Germline loops: CDR1 MGHDK, CDR2 SYGVNS. The CDR3 has 12 amino acids. CDR3 sequence: CARNRTTYEQYF. The CDR3 DNA sequence: TGTGCCAGAAACAGGACCACCTACGAGCAGTACTTC.

The sample holds many counts of this clonotype. The gene calls are TRBV30 and TRBJ1-5; 8 bases match TRBD1. Trimming cost V 8 bases and J 4 bases; bases outside gene matches: 7. This CDR3 has 13 amino acids. Germline-derived CDR1 and CDR2 are GTSNPN and SVGIG (reference sequence). The CDR3 DNA follows: TGTGCCGGGGGGGGACAGGCAAATCAGCCCCAGCATTTT. This encodes CAGGGQANQPQHF.

This chain joins TRBV29-1 and TRBJ2-1, with D unclear. Near its end, the DNA agrees better with TRBJ2-5, so the J call may be wrong. CDR3 length: 11 amino acids. The germline V gene has CDR1 SQVTM and CDR2 ANQGSEA. The CDR3 reads CSVVKLETQYF. DNA for the CDR3: TGCAGCGTTGTAAAACTTGAGACCCAGTACTTC.

This clonotype occurred many times. The chain has TRBV6-1 and TRBJ2-7; a weak D match, TRBD1 (5 bases). This CDR3 comprises 14 residues. Germline V gives CDR1 MNHNS, CDR2 SASEGT. V gave up 7 bases and J gave up 3 bases, with 16 bases separating them. The CDR3 sequence is CASTTGQDVYEQYF. The CDR3 DNA follows: TGTGCCAGCACGACCGGACAAGACGTCTACGAGCAGTACTTC.

This clonotype was seen many times. CDR3 nucleotides: TGCGCCAGCAGCTGGATCACCCCGGGACAGGGTCTCCACGAGCAGTACTTC. It specifies CASSWITPGQGLHEQYF. V is TRBV5-1 and J is TRBJ2-7, with 9 nucleotides matching TRBD1. The CDR3 extends over 17 amino acids. The V gene end was trimmed by 3 bases and the J gene end by 5 bases; junction bases not matched to a gene: 15. Germline V CDR1 and CDR2: SGHRS, YFSETQ.

This clonotype came up many times. The J gene is TRBJ2-1, the V gene TRBV6-1, with D possibly being TRBD1 or TRBD2 (5 bases each). CDR3 length: 12 residues. The V and J ends lost 4 bases and 9 bases respectively, with 10 bases between them. CDR1 is MNHNS and CDR2 is SASEGT in the germline V gene. The CDR3 loop is CASSAGTSEQFF. CDR3 DNA sequence: TGTGCCAGCAGTGCAGGGACGAGTGAGCAGTTCTTC.

This rearrangement joins TRBV19 to TRBJ2-3; the D is unclear. Matching the DNA end better, TRBJ2-1 makes the J call doubtful. The CDR3 loop spans 13 amino acids. Germline-derived CDR1 and CDR2 are LNHDA and SQIVND (reference sequence). The CDR3 reads CASRSGWYNEQFF. CDR3 nucleotide sequence: TGTGCCAGTAGATCCGGGTGGTACAATGAGCAGTTCTTC.

The chain recombines TRBV5-4 with TRBJ2-1; D is perhaps TRBD1 (6 bases). This CDR3 is 16 amino acids long. Trimming pared 4 bases from V and 7 bases from J, leaving 21 bases between. The V gene's germline CDR1 is SGHNT and CDR2 YYREEE (reference sequence). The DNA of the CDR3 is TGTGCCAGCAGCCAGCCGGGACAACTAAATGGGAATGAGCAGTTCTTC. This codes for CASSQPGQLNGNEQFF.

This clonotype was detected a few times. CDR3 region: CSVGGSPGTNYGYTF. For the CDR3, the DNA is TGCAGCGTTGGGGGCAGTCCGGGGACTAACTATGGCTACACCTTC. The V call is TRBV29-1, the J call TRBJ1-2, with D possibly matching TRBD1 (5 bases). Trimming pared 4 bases from V and 0 bases from J, leaving 15 bases between. CDR1 is SQVTM and CDR2 is ANQGSEA in the germline V gene. This CDR3 region has 15 residues.

Notes on this clonotype: With only one base between it and a far larger clone, this is likely a read error. The chain uses TRBV11-2 and TRBJ2-1; the D gene could be TRBD1 or TRBD2 (5 bases each). The germline CDR1 and CDR2 sequences are SGHAT and FQNNGV. The CDR3 has 13 amino acids. Trimming cost V 7 bases and J 10 bases, with 17 bases left between them. The CDR3 DNA follows: TGTGCCAGCACCGGGACCTCTGCTTACGAGCAGTTCTTC. It specifies CASTGTSAYEQFF.

This clonotype was detected only a few times. V is TRBV9 and J is TRBJ2-7; D possibly corresponds to TRBD1 (7 bases). V lost 4 bases, J lost 5 bases, and 16 bases lay in between. The CDR3 spans 14 residues. Germline V gene lookup returns CDR1 SGDLS and CDR2 YYNGEE. CDR3 DNA sequence: TGTGCCAGCAGCCCCGAGGCAGGGGGGAACGAGCAGTACTTC. It codes for CASSPEAGGNEQYF.

The rearrangement joins TRBV27 to TRBJ2-7; 9 bases agree with TRBD2. Germline loops: CDR1 MNHEY, CDR2 SMNVEV (reference sequence). After removal of 0 bases from V and 6 bases from J, the junction contained 3 bases not matched to a gene. The CDR3 extends over 14 amino acids. The CDR3 is CASSLSAGGSEQYF. The CDR3 DNA follows: TGTGCCAGCAGTTTATCTGCGGGAGGGTCCGAGCAGTACTTC.

This clonotype was counted ten times or more. The chain is built from TRBV3-1 and TRBJ2-3, with 9 bases lining up with TRBD2. J lost 2 bases, V lost 4 bases, and 4 bases had no gene match. The CDR3 loop spans 15 amino acids. CDR1 and CDR2 from the germline V gene are LGHDT and YNNKEL (reference sequence). CDR3 DNA sequence: TGTGCCAGCAGCCTTCTAGCGGGGTACACAGATACGCAGTATTTT. Encoded protein: CASSLLAGYTDTQYF.

This clonotype was observed many times. This chain connects TRBV27 to TRBJ1-1; D is unresolved. The CDR3 covers 14 residues. The germline gives CDR1 MNHEY, CDR2 SMNVEV (reference sequence). V dropped 5 bases and J dropped 1 base, with 11 bases sitting between them. The CDR3 sequence is CASSSTVGNTEAFF. The DNA of the CDR3 is TGTGCCAGCAGTAGCACGGTGGGGAACACTGAAGCTTTCTTT.

To note about this clonotype: Possible read error: a much larger clone is one base away. V gene TRBV6-2 or TRBV6-3 combines with J gene TRBJ2-5; 8 bases are shared with TRBD1. The CDR3 is 15 amino acids. With 2 bases clipped from V and 0 bases from J, the junction kept 2 bases outside the gene matches. CDR1 MNHEY and CDR2 SVGEGT come from the germline V gene. The CDR3 coding sequence is TGTGCCAGCAGTTACGCAGGGGGCTACCAAGAGACCCAGTACTTC. Its translation is CASSYAGGYQETQYF.

This clonotype was recorded a few times. The CDR3 DNA follows: TGTGCCTGGAGTAGTCTAAATGAGCAGTTCTTC. It specifies CAWSSLNEQFF. The gene calls are TRBV30 and TRBJ2-1, with no clear D. V was cut by 2 bases and J by 7 bases, with 6 bases left in between. The V gene's germline CDR1 is GTSNPN and CDR2 SVGIG (reference sequence). The CDR3 length is 11 residues.

This clonotype was picked up many times. One end of the junction does not line up with germline, which may come from a read error. The chain's CDR3 is CASSGTLNTEAFF. The CDR3 bases are TGCGCCAGCAGCGGGACACTGAACACTGAAGCTTTCTTT. V gene TRBV19 combines with J gene TRBJ1-1; TRBD1 might be the D (6 bases). The germline gives CDR1 LNHDA, CDR2 SQIVND (reference sequence). CDR3 length equals 13 residues. The full variable domain, rest sourced from reference TRBV19 and TRBJ1-1, is DGGITQSPKYLFRKEGQNVTLSCEQNLNHDAMYWYRQDPGQGLRLIYYSQIVNDFQKGDIAEGYSVSREKKESFPLTVTSAQKNPTAFYLCASSGTLNTEAFFGQGTRLTVV.

This clonotype was picked up many times. The rearrangement links TRBV7-9 to TRBJ2-3; 8 bases match TRBD2. The CDR3 is made up of 14 amino acids. Germline V gives CDR1 SEHNR, CDR2 FQNEAQ (reference sequence). With 7 bases clipped from V and 0 bases from J, the junction kept 3 bases outside the gene matches. This CDR3 reads CASNRGGSTDTQYF. The DNA for the CDR3 is TGTGCCAGCAATCGGGGGGGTAGCACAGATACGCAGTATTTT.

This chain joins TRBV4-2 and TRBJ2-1; weak D call: TRBD1 (6 bases). Trimming removed 0 bases from V and 2 bases from J, with 14 bases in between. The CDR3 is 17 residues long. Germline CDR1 is LGHNA and CDR2 is YNFKEQ. The DNA of the CDR3 is TGTGCCAGCAGCCAAGAAATGGACAGCATAACCTACAATGAGCAGTTCTTC. Translation gives CASSQEMDSITYNEQFF.

The chain employs TRBV27 and TRBJ2-7; no reliable D call. In germline, CDR1 is MNHEY, CDR2 SMNVEV (reference sequence). The CDR3 extends over 13 amino acids. The ends were cut back, 3 bases at V and 5 bases at J, with 11 bases in the middle. This CDR3 is CASSFFDGDEQYF. In nucleotides, the CDR3 is TGTGCCAGCAGTTTCTTTGACGGCGACGAGCAGTACTTC.

The CDR3 spells CASSVAVGGEQFF. The DNA of the CDR3 is TGTGCCAGCAGCGTAGCGGTGGGCGGCGAGCAGTTCTTC. J is TRBJ2-1 and V is TRBV9; no reliable D call. This CDR3 is 13 amino acids long. Deletions cut 0 bases from V and 10 bases from J, with 11 bases between. CDR1 and CDR2 (germline): SGDLS, YYNGEE.

A few counts support this clonotype. The chain uses TRBV4-3 and TRBJ1-4, with TRBD1 as a possible D gene (5 bases). CDR3 size: 15 residues. Trimming removed 3 bases at V and 0 bases at J, with 8 bases between. Germline CDR1 reads LGHNA; CDR2 reads YSLEER. The CDR3 sequence: CASSHDRTTNEKLFF. The DNA of the CDR3 is TGCGCCAGCAGCCACGACAGAACAACTAATGAAAAACTGTTTTTT.

This clonotype has ten or more counts. This sequence joins TRBV7-3 and TRBJ1-6, with 8 bases aligning to TRBD1. Trimming at V came to 2 bases and at J to 7 bases, leaving 7 bases not matched to a gene. The CDR3 extends over 16 amino acids. Germline lookup yields CDR1 SGHTA and CDR2 FQGTGA. The CDR3 DNA sequence: TGTGCCAGCAGCTTATTACCCGGACAGGGAAATTCACCCCTCCACTTT. Translating gives CASSLLPGQGNSPLHF.

As regards this clonotype: A much more abundant neighbour one base away suggests this may be a read error. V is TRBV2 and J is TRBJ2-7, with TRBD1 identical over 7 bases. Germline CDR1 is SNHLY and CDR2 is FYNNEI. This CDR3 has 14 residues. V gave up 11 bases and J gave up 7 bases; unmatched junction bases: 17. The CDR3 nucleotides are TGTGCCTGCACGGTAGGAACAGGGGTCGGGGAGCAGTACTTC. It translates to CACTVGTGVGEQYF. Using reference TRBV2 and TRBJ2-7 for the parts outside the CDR3, the full variable domain is EPEVTQTPSHQVTQMGQEVILRCVPISNHLYFYWYRQILGQKVEFLVSFYNNEISEKSEIFDDQFSVERPDGSNFTLKIRSTKLEDSAMYFCACTVGTGVGEQYFGPGTRLTVT.

This chain uses TRBV7-3 with TRBJ2-2; maybe TRBD2 (6 bases). This CDR3 is 16 amino acids long. V was pared by 2 bases and J by 5 bases, with 15 bases between. Germline CDR1 reads SGHTA; CDR2 reads FQGTGA. CDR3 amino acids: CASSLVRAGGTGELFF. Here the CDR3 DNA reads TGTGCCAGCAGCTTAGTGCGGGCCGGGGGTACCGGGGAGCTGTTTTTT.

The rearrangement joins TRBV25-1 to TRBJ2-7; the D is unclear. Trimming removed 4 bases from V and 3 bases from J, with 10 bases in between. This CDR3 spans 13 amino acids. Germline CDR1 is MGHDK and CDR2 is SYGVNS. The CDR3 region is CASSVHGFYEQYF. DNA for the CDR3: TGTGCCAGCAGTGTCCACGGGTTCTACGAGCAGTACTTC.

Comments on this clonotype: Germline is not matched at one junction end, which may reflect a read error. The gene calls are TRBV2 and TRBJ2-3; 8 bases fit TRBD1. In germline, CDR1 is SNHLY, CDR2 FYNNEI. The CDR3 has 15 amino acids. The CDR3 nucleotides read TGTGCCAGCAGAGAGACAGGGGTGGGGGAAGATGCGCAGTATTTT. As protein: CASRETGVGEDAQYF.

This clonotype was recorded a few times. Possible read error: a much larger clone is one base away. V and J are TRBV11-3 and TRBJ2-3; 8 bases fit TRBD2. The CDR3 contains 17 residues. Germline V gene lookup returns CDR1 SGHNT and CDR2 YENEEA. Here the CDR3 reads CAGSLEGRAAGADTQYF. CDR3 DNA sequence: TGTGCCGGCAGCTTAGAGGGACGGGCAGCGGGAGCAGATACGCAGTATTTT.

This clonotype has a handful of counts. J is TRBJ2-4 and V is TRBV20-1; tentatively, D is TRBD1 or TRBD2 (5 bases each). Trimming stripped 0 bases from V and 1 base from J, with 19 bases between. Germline CDR1 DFQATT, CDR2 SNEGSKA (reference sequence). The CDR3 length is 18 residues. The CDR3 coding sequence is TGCAGTGCTAGAGATCGGGACCTCTCCCGAAGTGCCAAAAACATTCAGTACTTC. This encodes CSARDRDLSRSAKNIQYF.

This clonotype was counted only a few times. The chain has TRBV20-1 and TRBJ2-7, with TRBD2 matching over 11 bases. Unmatched junction bases numbered 9, after V lost 3 bases and J lost 5 bases. Germline V gives CDR1 DFQATT, CDR2 SNEGSKA (reference sequence). The CDR3 has 15 residues. The CDR3 DNA reads as TGCAGTGCTAGGATGGGACTAGCGGCTCGGGACGAGCAGTACTTC. It specifies CSARMGLAARDEQYF.